These 11 T cell receptor beta chains were sequenced from one sample in a study of blood T cell repertoires in COVID-19. Repertoires were generated with immunoSEQ multiplex PCR, while TCRdb's copy carries only in-frame clones and drops some. The data show approximately 150,000 clones, with about 80% seen just once and about 5.1% held by the top ten. Sequenced input: peripheral blood. The origin of the receptors is a human donor in a cohort sampled during active COVID-19.

The chain has TRBV25-1 and TRBJ1-2; 8 nucleotides align to TRBD1. This CDR3 has 13 residues. Trimming removed 4 bases from V and 5 bases from J; junction bases left unmatched: 3. Germline assignment: CDR1 MGHDK and CDR2 SYGVNS. The CDR3 DNA is TGTGCCAGCAGTGGCGGGACAGGATATGGCTACACCTTC. It translates to CASSGGTGYGYTF.

The chain joins TRBV28 to TRBJ2-1; 7 bases map to TRBD1. Germline V CDR1 and CDR2: MDHEN, SYDVKM. This CDR3 has 13 residues. Trimming removed 10 bases from V and 5 bases from J; junction bases left unmatched: 8. The CDR3 reads CATSGQLDNEQFF. The CDR3 DNA reads as TGTGCCACCTCGGGACAGTTGGACAATGAGCAGTTCTTC.

The V gene is TRBV9, the J gene TRBJ1-1; tentatively, D is TRBD1 (6 bases). Germline values: CDR1 SGDLS, CDR2 YYNGEE. The CDR3 is made up of 16 amino acids. Trimming cost V 0 bases and J 0 bases, with 12 bases left between them. The CDR3 DNA is TGTGCCAGCAGCGTAGAACAGGGTCTGATGAACACTGAAGCTTTCTTT. This sequence encodes CASSVEQGLMNTEAFF.

The chain employs TRBV5-4 and TRBJ2-3; 7 nucleotides match TRBD1. CDR3 length equals 15 residues. Germline CDR1 is SGHNT and CDR2 is YYREEE (reference sequence). The V gene end was trimmed by 5 bases and the J gene end by 4 bases; junction bases not matched to a gene: 10. CDR3 amino acids: CASSQRQGISDTQYF. In nucleotides, the CDR3 is TGTGCCAGCAGTCAGAGACAGGGAATTTCAGATACGCAGTATTTT. Complete variable domain (other parts from reference TRBV5-4 and TRBJ2-3): ETGVTQSPTHLIKTRGQQVTLRCSSQSGHNTVSWYQQALGQGPQFIFQYYREEENGRGNFPPRFSGLQFPNYSSELNVNALELDDSALYLCASSQRQGISDTQYFGPGTRLTVL.

The V and J genes are TRBV18 and TRBJ1-2; D is uncertain. The CDR3 is 17 amino acids. V was cut by 5 bases and J by 5 bases, with 24 bases left in between. Germline-derived CDR1 and CDR2 are KGHSH and LQKENI. The CDR3 DNA follows: TGTGCCAGCTCAGCCACCGGGGTACTCAACGAGGGATATGGCTACACCTTC. Protein: CASSATGVLNEGYGYTF.

The CDR3 loop is CASSLAGGVETQYF. CDR3 bases: TGTGCCAGCAGCTTAGCTGGGGGCGTGGAGACCCAGTACTTC. The V gene is TRBV7-3, the J gene TRBJ2-5, with D possibly TRBD1 on 6 matching bases. The V gene lost 2 bases and the J gene lost 5 bases, with 12 bases spanning the gap. This CDR3 contains 14 residues. Germline V lookup: CDR1 SGHTA, CDR2 FQGTGA.

This chain uses TRBV7-2 with TRBJ2-2; TRBD1 agrees at 9 bases. V lost 5 bases to trimming and J lost 9 bases; unmatched junction nucleotides: 4. The CDR3 extends over 13 amino acids. Germline CDR1 reads SGHTA; CDR2 reads FQGNSA. The chain's CDR3 is CASSGDRARELFF. The DNA for the CDR3 is TGTGCCAGCAGCGGGGACAGGGCTCGGGAGCTGTTTTTT.

The rearrangement uses TRBV6-5 and TRBJ1-1; TRBD1 matches 7 bases. Germline assignment: CDR1 MNHEY and CDR2 SVGAGI. This CDR3 spans 14 amino acids. J lost 4 bases, V lost 6 bases, and 8 bases had no gene match. The CDR3 coding sequence is TGTGCCAGCAGCCTGGACAGGTGGGGCACTGAAGCTTTCTTT. It specifies CASSLDRWGTEAFF.

The chain links TRBV5-1 to TRBJ2-1, with TRBD2 matching over 8 bases. Per germline, CDR1 SGHRS and CDR2 YFSETQ. V shed 4 bases, J shed 0 bases, and the junction held 12 bases outside the gene matches. CDR3 length equals 18 residues. CDR3 protein: CASSLPGGGTNSYNEQFF. In DNA, the CDR3 is TGCGCCAGCAGCCTGCCCGGGGGGGGGACAAACTCCTACAATGAGCAGTTCTTC.

The chain joins TRBV15 to TRBJ1-5, with D uncertain. This CDR3 is 14 amino acids long. V lost 1 base, J lost 6 bases, and 10 bases lay in between. Germline V gene lookup returns CDR1 LNHNV and CDR2 YYDKDF (reference sequence). The CDR3 region is CATSRGGVSQPQHF. Written as DNA, the CDR3 is TGTGCCACCAGCAGAGGTGGAGTTAGTCAGCCCCAGCATTTT.

CDR3 sequence reads: CASSPWTSGRGDTQYF. In nucleotides, the CDR3 is TGTGCCAGCAGCCCCTGGACTAGCGGGAGAGGGGATACGCAGTATTTT. The chain employs TRBV7-9 and TRBJ2-3; 13 bases fit TRBD2. V shed 5 bases and J 6 bases; nucleotides not matched to a gene: 8. Germline assignment: CDR1 SEHNR and CDR2 FQNEAQ (reference sequence). The CDR3 sequence is 16 residues long.